The 24 T cell receptor beta chains reported below all come from one sample, sequenced in a study of blood T cell repertoires in COVID-19. Sequenced by immunoSEQ multiplex PCR; TCRdb stores in-frame clones only, minus some. This repertoire shows roughly 190,000 clones, 76% found once; its top ten account for roughly a sixth. Material: PBMCs or T cells enriched from blood (not recorded which). The receptors here all came from a woman between 45 and 60 years old with acute COVID-19.

The chain is built from TRBV6-6 and TRBJ1-1, with 8 positions matching TRBD1. The J segment lost 11 bases and the V segment lost 6 bases, leaving 8 bases of the junction unmatched. This CDR3 is 12 amino acids long. The germline V gene has CDR1 MNHNY and CDR2 SVGAGI (reference sequence). The CDR3 DNA follows: TGTGCCAGCAGCACAAACAGGGGGGAGGCTTTCTTT. Translated: CASSTNRGEAFF.

V usage is TRBV6-2 or TRBV6-3 and J usage is TRBJ2-1, with a possible D match to TRBD2 (5 bases). Germline V lookup: CDR1 MNHEY, CDR2 SVGEGT. CDR3 size: 12 residues. V was clipped by 6 bases and J by 13 bases, with 16 bases between them. In DNA, the CDR3 is TGTGCCAGCAGCCCCCCGCGGGCCGAACAGTTCTTC. It is translated as CASSPPRAEQFF.

The V gene is TRBV2, the J gene TRBJ2-5, with D possibly matching TRBD1 (6 bases). The V end was cut by 7 bases, the J end by 1 base, with 25 bases between. Germline lookup yields CDR1 SNHLY and CDR2 FYNNEI. The CDR3 has 18 residues. CDR3 DNA sequence: TGTGCCAGCAACCGAATAAACCTACCAGGGGCCGCCCAAGAGACCCAGTACTTC. Its translation is CASNRINLPGAAQETQYF.

The chain is built from TRBV27 and TRBJ1-3; the match to TRBD1 covers 9 bases. The length of the CDR3 is 15 residues. CDR1 and CDR2 from the germline V gene are MNHEY and SMNVEV (reference sequence). V dropped 6 bases and J dropped 4; count of bases not matched to a gene: 7. The CDR3 region has the DNA TGTGCCAGCAGGAGTACAGGGGGCTTAGGAAACACCATATATTTT. Its protein is CASRSTGGLGNTIYF.

The chain carries TRBV7-2 and TRBJ1-5; D unclear. The CDR3 is 15 residues long. CDR1 and CDR2 from the germline V gene are SGHTA and FQGNSA. V gave up 1 base and J gave up 5 bases, with 12 bases separating them. CDR3 coding DNA: TGTGCCAGCAGCTTAGGAGGGCGTCAATATCAGCCCCAGCATTTT. Residues: CASSLGGRQYQPQHF.

The chain couples TRBV27 to TRBJ2-5; weak D call: TRBD2 (5 bases). V was clipped by 3 bases and J by 2 bases, with 16 bases between them. Germline loops: CDR1 MNHEY, CDR2 SMNVEV (reference sequence). CDR3 size: 16 residues. The CDR3 DNA sequence: TGTGCCAGCAGTTTTGTCCGACGGGGAAGACAAGAGACCCAGTACTTC. Amino acids: CASSFVRRGRQETQYF.

The sample holds many counts of this clone. The chain uses TRBV5-6 and TRBJ2-2, with TRBD2 matching over 9 bases. The CDR3 is 17 residues long. Per germline, CDR1 SGHDT and CDR2 YYEEEE. The ends lost 5 bases at V and 2 bases at J; junction bases unmatched: 10. The CDR3 spells CASRAQRGVYNTGELFF. The CDR3 DNA is TGTGCCAGCAGGGCCCAGCGGGGGGTTTACAACACCGGGGAGCTGTTTTTT.

The rearrangement links TRBV28 to TRBJ1-5; a possible D gene is TRBD1 (5 bases). Per the germline V gene, CDR1 is MDHEN and CDR2 is SYDVKM. The V gene lost 1 base and the J gene lost 6 bases, with 7 bases spanning the gap. The CDR3 spans 13 residues. In nucleotides, the CDR3 is TGTGCCAGCAGTTTATCGGGGGTTCAGCCCCAGCATTTT. Translation gives CASSLSGVQPQHF.

V gene TRBV7-9 combines with J gene TRBJ1-4, with D hard to call. The V gene's germline CDR1 is SEHNR and CDR2 FQNEAQ (reference sequence). The CDR3 is 13 amino acids. The V gene lost 6 bases and the J gene lost 6 bases, with 11 bases spanning the gap. The CDR3 sequence: CASREDDYEKLFF. In DNA form, the CDR3 reads TGTGCCAGCAGGGAGGACGACTATGAAAAACTGTTTTTT.

The genes are TRBV3-1 (or the pseudogene TRBV3-2) and TRBJ1-1, with 8 bases matching TRBD1. The CDR3 totals 15 residues. The ends lost 3 bases at V and 1 base at J; junction bases unmatched: 4. CDR1 and CDR2 (germline): LGHDT, YNNKEL (reference sequence). The DNA for the CDR3 is TGTGCCAGCAGCCACCTTGACAGGGGGAACACTGAAGCTTTCTTT. This gives the protein CASSHLDRGNTEAFF.

This clone was detected only a few times. The chain couples TRBV9 to TRBJ2-7, with TRBD2 matching 7 bases. J lost 0 bases, V lost 4 bases, and 13 bases had no gene match. The CDR3 extends over 17 amino acids. Germline V lookup: CDR1 SGDLS, CDR2 YYNGEE. CDR3: CASSLNRFGLVSYEQYV. CDR3 in DNA: TGTGCCAGCAGCTTAAACCGATTCGGACTAGTCTCCTACGAGCAGTACGTC.

The rearrangement links TRBV5-1 to TRBJ1-1; maybe TRBD1 (6 bases). Trimming took 5 bases from V and 1 from J, leaving 12 bases between them. Per the germline V gene, CDR1 is SGHRS and CDR2 is YFSETQ. This CDR3 contains 14 residues. The CDR3 sequence is CASRQKTGNTEAFF. As DNA, the CDR3 is TGCGCCAGCAGACAGAAGACAGGGAACACTGAAGCTTTCTTT.

The J gene is TRBJ1-5, the V gene TRBV6-5; a weak D match, TRBD1 (5 bases). Trimming left V 0 bases short and J 4 bases short, with 10 bases between. The CDR3 extends over 15 amino acids. The germline V gene encodes CDR1 MNHEY and CDR2 SVGAGI. The CDR3 region has the DNA TGTGCCAGCAGTTACTCCGGGGGAGGGAATCAGCCCCAGCATTTT. It translates to CASSYSGGGNQPQHF.

The CDR3 region is CASSFLRARRAVSNSPLHF. Here the CDR3 DNA reads TGTGCCAGCAGTTTTCTAAGGGCCCGCAGGGCCGTATCTAATTCACCCCTCCACTTT. This rearrangement joins TRBV27 to TRBJ1-6; tentatively, D is TRBD1 (5 bases). The CDR3 runs 19 residues. With 3 bases removed from V and 6 bases from J, the gap between germline ends came to 24 bases. Germline assignment: CDR1 MNHEY and CDR2 SMNVEV (reference sequence).

This clone was observed a handful of times. This chain joins TRBV5-5 and TRBJ1-3; 7 bases agree with TRBD1. The CDR3 covers 15 residues. Germline assignment: CDR1 SGHKS and CDR2 YYEKEE (reference sequence). Trimming removed 0 bases from V and 4 bases from J; junction bases left unmatched: 4. CDR3: CASSLEGAEGNTIYF. In DNA, the CDR3 is TGTGCCAGCAGCTTGGAGGGGGCGGAAGGAAACACCATATATTTT.

The count of this clone is one. The J gene is TRBJ1-5, the V gene TRBV11-2; D remains ambiguous. The germline V and J ends were trimmed by 6 bases and 4 bases, with 13 bases remaining between them. This CDR3 is built from 14 residues. The germline gives CDR1 SGHAT, CDR2 FQNNGV. The CDR3 DNA sequence: TGTGCCAGCAGTCGGGAGGCAACTAATCAGCCCCAGCATTTT. Protein product: CASSREATNQPQHF.

The chain carries TRBV4-3 and TRBJ1-1; tentatively, D is TRBD1 (5 bases). Trimming cost V 2 bases and J 6 bases, with 10 bases left between them. Looked up from germline, CDR1 is LGHNA and CDR2 is YSLEER. The CDR3 consists of 13 residues. The CDR3 here is CASSQQGRAEAFF. CDR3 DNA sequence: TGCGCCAGCAGCCAACAGGGAAGGGCTGAAGCTTTCTTT.

V is TRBV10-1 and J is TRBJ2-2; D is perhaps TRBD1 (6 bases). The CDR3 length is 17 residues. The V gene's germline CDR1 is WNHNN and CDR2 SYGVQD (reference sequence). V was cut by 6 bases and J by 1 base, with 18 bases left in between. Written as DNA, the CDR3 is TGCGCCAGCAGCCTAAGCAGGGGACCGAAGAACACCGGGGAGCTGTTTTTT. Protein: CASSLSRGPKNTGELFF.

The chain uses TRBV11-2 and TRBJ2-7; 9 bases are shared with TRBD2. V was clipped by 5 bases and J by 3 bases; unmatched bases: 8. CDR3 length: 15 amino acids. Germline V CDR1 and CDR2: SGHAT, FQNNGV. This chain's CDR3 is CASSPEASGVYEQYV. DNA of the CDR3: TGTGCCAGCAGCCCCGAGGCTAGCGGGGTCTACGAGCAGTACGTC.

Worth noting for this clone: At the DNA level, this CDR3 is encoded by other sequences in the same sample as well. The chain carries TRBV7-2 and TRBJ1-1; D is unclear. The V and J ends lost 3 bases and 3 bases respectively, with 11 bases between them. CDR3 size: 14 residues. The germline V gene encodes CDR1 SGHTA and CDR2 FQGNSA. The CDR3 nucleotides read TGTGCCAGCAGCTTGGTAAAAGGAGACACTGAAGCTTTCTTT. Translation: CASSLVKGDTEAFF.

The rearrangement joins TRBV9 to TRBJ2-1, with 8 positions matching TRBD2. The CDR3 consists of 15 residues. Germline V gives CDR1 SGDLS, CDR2 YYNGEE. Losses at the gene ends were 4 bases for V and 6 bases for J; bases not matched to a gene: 9. The CDR3 protein is CASSPLAGRANEQFF. CDR3 DNA sequence: TGTGCCAGCAGCCCGTTAGCGGGGCGGGCCAATGAGCAGTTCTTC.

The chain couples TRBV7-9 to TRBJ1-6; D not certain. The V gene's germline CDR1 is SEHNR and CDR2 FQNEAQ (reference sequence). The CDR3 covers 14 residues. The V end was cut by 2 bases, the J end by 6 bases, with 8 bases between. The CDR3 protein is CASSLKRINSPLHF. Here the CDR3 DNA reads TGTGCCAGCAGCTTAAAGAGGATTAATTCACCCCTCCACTTT. Based on the CDR3 plus reference TRBV7-9 and TRBJ1-6, the full variable domain is DTGVSQNPRHKITKRGQNVTFRCDPISEHNRLYWYRQTLGQGPEFLTYFQNEAQLEKSRLLSDRFSAERPKGSFSTLEIQRTEQGDSAMYLCASSLKRINSPLHFGNGTRLTVT.

This clone appeared a few times. The chain is built from TRBV7-9 and TRBJ2-7; tentatively, D is TRBD2 (6 bases). The CDR3 runs to 14 residues. Germline assignment: CDR1 SEHNR and CDR2 FQNEAQ (reference sequence). Between the trimmed V and J ends, which lost 4 bases and 8 bases, there was a span of 18 bases. The DNA for the CDR3 is TGTGCCAGCAGCTCGCGCTCCGGGGGTTCCAAGCAGTACGTC. It translates to CASSSRSGGSKQYV.

CDR3 bases: TGTGCCAGCAGTTACATCGGGGCAGGGAGGGGGAATGAAGCTTTCTTT. Amino acids: CASSYIGAGRGNEAFF. The V gene is TRBV6-5, the J gene TRBJ1-1; D may be TRBD1 (6 bases). Deletions cut 2 bases from V and 7 bases from J, with 20 bases between. Germline assignment: CDR1 MNHEY and CDR2 SVGAGI. This CDR3 is built from 16 residues.